Listed below are T cell receptor beta chains from one sample, sequenced in a study of tumor-infiltrating lymphocytes in localized non-small cell lung cancer. The data were produced by immunoSEQ multiplex PCR, yet TCRdb's version contains in-frame clones alone and is incomplete. The sample contains over 10,000 clones, over 70% of which appear only once. The sequenced material came from lung tumor tissue. The receptors were gathered from a human donor with non-small cell lung cancer. Each CDR3 is given with its conserved first and last residue. Each record gives: clone size, D gene, V gene, J gene, CDR3 protein, CDR3 DNA. D genes are given only for firm matches. Only part of the rows carry a size: once, few, many, or a class if the clone is expanded.

.,TRBD1,TRBV7-9,TRBJ1-1,CASSRQGMNTEAFF,TGTGCCAGCAGCCGACAGGGTATGAACACTGAAGCTTTCTTT
.,.,TRBV6-5,TRBJ2-5,CASSYSGVVGETQYF,TGTGCCAGCAGTTACTCGGGGGTTGTGGGAGAGACCCAGTACTTC
few,.,TRBV7-2,TRBJ1-2,CASSVDQQPLYGYTF,TGTGCCAGCAGCGTTGATCAGCAGCCCCTCTATGGCTACACCTTC
.,.,TRBV4-1,TRBJ2-7,CASSQERAGYEQYF,TGCGCCAGCAGCCAAGAACGGGCGGGCTACGAGCAGTACTTC
.,TRBD1,TRBV18,TRBJ1-2,CASSPGTGNYGYTF,TGTGCCAGCTCACCCGGGACAGGGAACTATGGCTACACCTTC
.,.,TRBV7-9,TRBJ2-7,CASSRQTITYEQYF,TGTGCCAGCAGCCGACAGACCATCACCTACGAGCAGTACTTC
.,.,TRBV5-4,TRBJ1-5,CASSRDSNQPQHF,TGTGCCAGCAGCCGGGACAGCAATCAGCCCCAGCATTTT
few,.,TRBV2,TRBJ2-7,CASSEGRAEQYF,TGTGCCAGCAGTGAAGGCAGGGCCGAGCAGTACTTC
once,TRBD2,TRBV7-8,TRBJ2-2,CASSLGPGGQPYGELFF,TGTGCCAGCAGCTTAGGACCGGGAGGTCAACCCTACGGGGAGCTGTTTTTT
.,.,TRBV7-2,TRBJ2-5,CASSPMWGRETQYF,TGTGCCAGCAGCCCCATGTGGGGGCGGGAGACCCAGTACTTC
.,TRBD1,TRBV4-2,TRBJ2-3,CASSQVTGGADTQYF,TGTGCCAGCAGCCAAGTCACAGGGGGCGCAGATACGCAGTATTTT
.,.,TRBV5-1,TRBJ1-5,CASSFEGNQPQHF,TGCGCCAGCAGCTTCGAGGGAAATCAGCCCCAGCATTTT
.,.,TRBV5-4,TRBJ1-5,CASSCNQPQHF,TGTGCCAGCAGCTGCAATCAGCCCCAGCATTTT
.,.,TRBV19,TRBJ2-6,CASSATLATGANVLTF,TGTGCCAGTAGTGCTACCCTTGCTACTGGGGCCAACGTCCTGACTTTC
.,.,TRBV5-1,TRBJ2-1,CASSPAPLMGDEQFF,TGCGCCAGCAGCCCGGCGCCTCTAATGGGCGATGAGCAGTTCTTC
.,TRBD2,TRBV4-1,TRBJ2-1,CASSQGTSGFYNEQFF,TGCGCCAGCAGCCAAGGGACTAGCGGGTTCTACAATGAGCAGTTCTTC
.,.,TRBV7-2,TRBJ2-2,CASDSRGGSSGELFF,TGTGCCAGCGATTCCAGGGGGGGGTCTAGCGGGGAGCTGTTTTTT
.,.,TRBV6-1,TRBJ1-1,CASIRPGETEAFF,TGTGCCAGCATCCGCCCCGGGGAAACTGAAGCTTTCTTT
once,TRBD2,TRBV7-9,TRBJ2-7,CASSLRGEGSYEQYF,TGTGCCAGCAGCTTACGAGGGGAGGGCTCCTACGAGCAGTACTTC
few,.,TRBV2,TRBJ1-5,CASSEDLRGQPQHF,TGTGCCAGCAGTGAAGACCTTAGAGGCCAGCCCCAGCATTTT
.,.,TRBV4-1,TRBJ1-5,CASSQDRAGPFQLHF,TGCGCCAGCAGCCAAGATCGGGCGGGACCCTTTCAGCTTCATTTT
.,.,TRBV19,TRBJ1-1,CASSISPDRTEAFF,TGTGCCAGTAGTATCTCACCCGACAGGACTGAAGCTTTCTTT
.,.,TRBV6-6,TRBJ1-1,CASSYPRDRLGDEAFF,TGTGCCAGCAGTTACCCGCGCGACAGGTTGGGTGACGAAGCTTTCTTT
.,.,TRBV6-5,TRBJ2-2,CASTGAPNTGELFF,TGTGCCAGCACCGGGGCCCCGAACACCGGGGAGCTGTTTTTT
once,.,TRBV2,TRBJ2-1,CASREQGVPYNEQFF,TGTGCCAGCAGAGAACAGGGAGTTCCCTACAATGAGCAGTTCTTC
.,TRBD1,TRBV9,TRBJ2-2,CASSSRDRGLGELFF,TGTGCCAGCAGCTCGCGGGACAGGGGCCTCGGGGAGCTGTTTTTT
.,TRBD1,TRBV7-2,TRBJ2-1,CASSLGTGNEQFF,TGTGCCAGCAGTCTAGGGACAGGGAACGAGCAGTTCTTC
few,TRBD1,TRBV29-1,TRBJ1-2,CSVEDPDRVLYGYTF,TGCAGCGTTGAAGACCCGGACAGGGTCCTCTATGGCTACACCTTC
.,TRBD2,TRBV4-2,TRBJ2-2,CASSQDPGGGTGELFF,TGTGCCAGCAGCCAAGATCCCGGGGGGGGGACCGGGGAGCTGTTTTTT
.,.,TRBV7-6,TRBJ2-7,CASSLAMANEQYF,TGTGCCAGCAGCTTAGCGATGGCGAACGAGCAGTACTTC
.,.,TRBV18,TRBJ1-2,CASSTTGTRDGYTF,TGTGCCAGCTCAACTACGGGGACCCGGGATGGCTACACCTTC
once,.,TRBV5-1,TRBJ2-3,CASSLEGRPRPDTQYF,TGCGCCAGCAGCTTGGAGGGCCGGCCGCGGCCAGATACGCAGTATTTT
once,.,TRBV11-3,TRBJ2-1,CASSPHRGNEQFF,TGTGCCAGCAGCCCCCATAGGGGAAATGAGCAGTTCTTC
.,.,TRBV18,TRBJ1-4,CASSPPSTNEKLFF,TGTGCCAGCTCACCCCCCTCGACTAATGAAAAACTGTTTTTT
.,.,TRBV12-5,TRBJ2-1,CASVGGQGYNEQFF,TGTGCTAGTGTTGGAGGGCAGGGATACAATGAGCAGTTCTTC
medium-sized,.,TRBV9,TRBJ2-1,CASSVVGVSYNEQFF,TGTGCCAGCAGCGTAGTAGGGGTCTCCTACAATGAGCAGTTCTTC
.,.,TRBV5-6,TRBJ1-2,CASSLGGAGRNYGYTF,TGTGCCAGCAGCTTGGGTGGAGCGGGGCGTAACTATGGCTACACCTTC
.,.,TRBV6-5,TRBJ2-3,CASSYIVSPDTQYF,TGTGCCAGCAGTTACATAGTTAGCCCAGATACGCAGTATTTT
.,.,TRBV12-1,TRBJ1-2,CASSLRTGDFNYGYTF,TGTGCCAGCAGCCTCCGGACAGGGGATTTTAACTATGGCTACACCTTC
.,.,TRBV4-1,TRBJ2-7,CASSQDARADYSYEQYF,TGCGCCAGCAGCCAAGATGCTAGAGCCGATTACTCCTACGAGCAGTACTTC
.,.,TRBV7-9,TRBJ2-2,CASSLATGISGELFF,TGTGCCAGCAGCTTAGCGACCGGGATCTCCGGGGAGCTGTTTTTT
.,.,TRBV6-5,TRBJ1-5,CASSRSNGNQPQHF,TGTGCCAGCAGTAGATCCAACGGGAATCAGCCCCAGCATTTT
.,.,TRBV6-1,TRBJ2-3,CASSDVGGADTQYF,TGTGCCAGCAGTGATGTAGGCGGCGCAGATACGCAGTATTTT
.,TRBD2,TRBV19,TRBJ2-3,CASSRIGGATTDTQYF,TGTGCCAGTAGCCGAATCGGGGGGGCGACCACAGATACGCAGTATTTT
.,.,TRBV11-2,TRBJ2-5,CASSPLSLETQYF,TGTGCCAGCAGCCCTCTCAGCTTGGAGACCCAGTACTTC